This T cell receptor beta chain was captured in a study of T cells in Graves' hyperthyroidism and ophthalmopathy. Blood was obtained at the first hyperthyroidism diagnosis, which preceded any ophthalmopathy symptoms. At least ten counts were recorded for this clonotype. RNA transcripts were the template for amplifying TCR beta CDR3 regions. The HTBI set primed first-round TCR CDR3 RT-PCR. One entry per CDR3 protein, called by TCRdb with MiXCR from the multiplex PCR reads. The repertoire holds under 350,000 distinct CDR3 sequences, with roughly 15% as singletons. CDR3 length: 12 residues. Trimming stripped 3 bases from V and 4 bases from J, with 5 bases between.

This clonotype originated in a woman under 40 with Graves' hyperthyroidism that later progressed to Graves' ophthalmopathy. Source material: blood. This sequence joins TRBV12-3 or TRBV12-4 and TRBJ2-3; tentative D call: TRBD1 (5 bases). This CDR3 is CASSFRADTQYF. CDR3 in DNA: TGTGCCAGCAGTTTCAGGGCAGATACGCAGTATTTT.